This TCR beta chain was sequenced during a study of blood T cells in healthy people across ages. Findings of the study overall: For the donors, CMV status was unknown and possibly confounded expanded clonotype changes.

A remark on this clonotype: No antigen is known for it.

CDR3 length equals 14 residues. Germline V gives CDR1 MDHEN, CDR2 SYDVKM. The V gene lost 1 base and the J gene lost 8 bases, with 12 bases spanning the gap. Through a sample-barcoded 5' primer and a J-beta primer mix, a second PCR was run for roughly 7 to 12 cycles. Every cDNA was tagged by a template-switch adaptor with 12 random nucleotides. TCRdb re-called the 5' RACE reads with MiXCR, one entry per CDR3 protein. Of approximately 1,700,000 distinct CDR3 sequences listed, around 40% are singletons. Sequencing was performed on blood. This clonotype was obtained from a human donor in good health. This rearrangement joins TRBV28 to TRBJ2-1; D not resolved. The CDR3: CASSLSGPMDEQFF. CDR3 nucleotides: TGTGCCAGCAGTTTATCAGGACCCATGGATGAGCAGTTCTTC.